These 12 T cell receptor beta chains originate from one sample sequenced in a study of CD8 T cells in ankylosing spondylitis. General study points: For ankylosing spondylitis blood, a TCR beta motif of about eight highly homologous variants appeared characteristic.

MiXCR, run by TCRdb on the 5' RACE reads, gives a single entry per CDR3 protein. The data show around 770,000 distinct CDR3 sequences, with roughly 10% seen just once and approximately 0.46% held by the top ten. Their antigens are not known. The sequenced material came from blood, either unsorted or a sorted T cell fraction (not recorded which). The receptor source for this set is a male donor with ankylosing spondylitis.

This clonotype was picked up a small number of times. The gene calls are TRBV20-1 and TRBJ2-1; 12 bases agree with TRBD2. With 3 bases clipped from V and 6 bases from J, the junction kept 12 bases outside the gene matches. The germline gives CDR1 DFQATT, CDR2 SNEGSKA (reference sequence). This CDR3 has 17 amino acids. CDR3 residues: CSASHTLTSGGINEQFF. The CDR3 bases are TGCAGTGCTAGTCACACCTTAACTAGCGGGGGGATCAATGAGCAGTTCTTC.

Only a few counts were recorded for this clonotype. V usage is TRBV4-1 and J usage is TRBJ2-3, with 10 bases identical to TRBD2. Trimming cost V 2 bases and J 4 bases; bases outside gene matches: 9. The germline V gene encodes CDR1 MGHRA and CDR2 YSYEKL. This CDR3 spans 17 amino acids. The CDR3 nucleotides read TGCGCCAGCAGCCAACAGCGGACTAGCGGAACCCCAGATACGCAGTATTTT. Translation: CASSQQRTSGTPDTQYF.

This clonotype came up a few times. This chain uses TRBV20-1 with TRBJ1-2; no definite D call. The CDR3 runs to 13 residues. The V end was cut by 7 bases, the J end by 8 bases, with 20 bases between. Looked up from germline, CDR1 is DFQATT and CDR2 is SNEGSKA (reference sequence). DNA of the CDR3: TGCAGTGTTTTGATTCCAGGTTTAGGCGGCTACACCTTC. Translated: CSVLIPGLGGYTF.

This clonotype has ten or more counts. V usage is TRBV20-1 and J usage is TRBJ2-7; a weak D match, TRBD1 (5 bases). Germline V CDR1 and CDR2: DFQATT, SNEGSKA (reference sequence). V was pared by 0 bases and J by 2 bases, with 11 bases between. The CDR3 totals 14 residues. In DNA, the CDR3 is TGCAGTGCTAGAGATGGCGCCAGGGCCTACGAGCAGTACTTC. Amino acid sequence: CSARDGARAYEQYF.

The chain carries TRBV11-3 and TRBJ2-7, with D maybe TRBD1 (6 bases). Per the germline V gene, CDR1 is SGHNT and CDR2 is YENEEA. This CDR3 contains 14 residues. V lost 2 bases and J 4 bases, leaving 12 bases between the germline ends. Written as DNA, the CDR3 is TGTGCCAGCAGCTTAATCAGGGGTCGATACGAGCAGTACTTC. Encoded protein: CASSLIRGRYEQYF.

The genes are TRBV5-1 and TRBJ2-7; D is uncertain. This CDR3 comprises 14 residues. V lost 0 bases to trimming and J lost 0 bases, with 7 bases between them. Per the germline V gene, CDR1 is SGHRS and CDR2 is YFSETQ. The CDR3 nucleotides read TGCGCCAGCAGCTTGGTTCCGATCTCCTACGAGCAGTACTTC. It yields the protein CASSLVPISYEQYF.

The sample holds many counts of this clonotype. This chain uses TRBV6-1 with TRBJ2-1; 10 bases match TRBD1. The length of the CDR3 is 15 residues. Unmatched junction bases numbered 5, after V lost 2 bases and J lost 7 bases. In germline, CDR1 is MNHNS, CDR2 SASEGT. DNA of the CDR3: TGTGCCAGCAGTGAAAGGGGACAGGGGTGGAATGAGCAGTTCTTC. This translates into CASSERGQGWNEQFF.

This clonotype has more than one count but fewer than ten. The chain has TRBV11-2 and TRBJ1-1; D might be TRBD1 (6 bases). The germline V and J ends were trimmed by 5 bases and 1 base, with 23 bases remaining between them. This CDR3 has 18 residues. Germline assignment: CDR1 SGHAT and CDR2 FQNNGV. The CDR3 DNA reads TGTGCCAGCAGCACTCGAAGAAGCCCGGACAGCCCGAACACTGAAGCTTTCTTT. Translated, it gives CASSTRRSPDSPNTEAFF.

This clonotype was detected a few times. A much larger clone differs by one base, so this may be a read error. The rearrangement uses TRBV18 and TRBJ2-5; 7 bases map to TRBD1. Per germline, CDR1 KGHSH and CDR2 LQKENI. Trimming at V came to 3 bases and at J to 5 bases, leaving 3 bases not matched to a gene. The CDR3 covers 13 residues. CDR3 sequence (DNA): TGTGCCAGCTCACCTGGGACAGCGGAGACCCAGTACTTC. Encoded protein: CASSPGTAETQYF.

J is TRBJ2-3 and V is TRBV20-1; D possibly corresponds to TRBD2 (5 bases). Germline V CDR1 and CDR2: DFQATT, SNEGSKA (reference sequence). The CDR3 is 12 residues long. V shed 7 bases and J shed 2 bases, with 10 bases lying between them. The CDR3 loop reads CSVAGFTDTQYF. Written as DNA, the CDR3 is TGCAGTGTTGCGGGTTTCACAGATACGCAGTATTTT.

This clonotype occurred once. The chain is built from TRBV11-3 and TRBJ2-1; no firm D call. With 0 bases removed from V and 9 bases from J, the gap between germline ends came to 9 bases. CDR1 is SGHNT and CDR2 is YENEEA in the germline V gene. The CDR3 runs 13 residues. The CDR3 reads CASSLDTTTEQFF. CDR3 nucleotide sequence: TGTGCCAGCAGCTTAGATACCACAACTGAGCAGTTCTTC.

This clonotype has more than one count but fewer than ten. V is TRBV4-2 and J is TRBJ2-1; TRBD2 agrees at 14 bases. This CDR3 spans 19 amino acids. The trim removed 1 base at V and 8 bases at J, leaving 13 bases unmatched. The germline gives CDR1 LGHNA, CDR2 YNFKEQ. CDR3 bases: TGTGCCAGCAGCCAAGGACTAGCGGGAGGGTATGATGTCTATGATGAGCAGTTCTTC. It is translated as CASSQGLAGGYDVYDEQFF.